These 7 T cell receptor beta chains were all obtained from the same sample, sequenced in a study of response to subunit inactivated influenza vaccine. From the RT-PCR reads, TCRdb called clonotypes with MiXCR, one entry per CDR3 protein. This repertoire shows hundreds of thousands of distinct CDR3 sequences, around 14% found once; its top ten account for roughly 10%. This specimen consisted of PBMCs from blood, obtained 11 to 12 days after vaccination. These receptors originate from a man aged 45 to 65 who received an inactivated influenza vaccine.

The gene calls are TRBV30 and TRBJ1-4, with 9 bases matching TRBD1. CDR3 length: 19 amino acids. V shed 4 bases, J shed 7 bases, and the junction held 22 bases outside the gene matches. Germline loops: CDR1 GTSNPN, CDR2 SVGIG (reference sequence). The CDR3 spells CAWTWDRVTTKGVGEKLFF. In DNA, the CDR3 is TGTGCCTGGACCTGGGACAGGGTCACAACCAAAGGGGTGGGTGAAAAACTGTTTTTT.

The chain employs TRBV29-1 and TRBJ2-1; no clear D gene. Germline V gene lookup returns CDR1 SQVTM and CDR2 ANQGSEA. The CDR3 has 13 amino acids. The V end lost 3 bases, the J end lost 2 bases, and 8 bases lay between the germline ends. CDR3 loop: CSVDPVAYNEQFF. The CDR3 DNA is TGCAGCGTTGATCCGGTTGCCTACAATGAGCAGTTCTTC.

The chain carries TRBV5-4 and TRBJ2-3, with a weak D call TRBD2 (6 bases). The CDR3 consists of 16 residues. The germline gives CDR1 SGHNT, CDR2 YYREEE (reference sequence). The V gene lost 3 bases and the J gene lost 3 bases, with 17 bases spanning the gap. The CDR3 loop is CASSSGREVRTDTQYF. CDR3 DNA: TGTGCCAGCAGCTCCGGGCGGGAAGTGCGGACAGATACGCAGTATTTT. The full variable domain, with the rest looked up from reference TRBV5-4 and TRBJ2-3, is ETGVTQSPTHLIKTRGQQVTLRCSSQSGHNTVSWYQQALGQGPQFIFQYYREEENGRGNFPPRFSGLQFPNYSSELNVNALELDDSALYLCASSSGREVRTDTQYFGPGTRLTVL.

This rearrangement joins TRBV9 to TRBJ2-1; 13 nucleotides align to TRBD2. V shed 3 bases and J 9 bases; nucleotides not matched to a gene: 6. In germline, CDR1 is SGDLS, CDR2 YYNGEE. The CDR3 length is 15 residues. The DNA for the CDR3 is TGTGCCAGCAGCGCCACTAGCGGGAGGGAAGGTGAGCAGTTCTTC. It translates to CASSATSGREGEQFF.

The V gene is TRBV6-2 or TRBV6-3, the J gene TRBJ1-5; the match to TRBD1 covers 9 bases. The J segment lost 1 base and the V segment lost 4 bases, leaving 5 bases of the junction unmatched. Germline lookup yields CDR1 MNHEY and CDR2 SVGEGT. CDR3 length: 16 amino acids. CDR3: CASSLTGGGSNQPQHF. For the CDR3, the DNA is TGTGCCAGCAGTTTAACAGGGGGCGGAAGCAATCAGCCCCAGCATTTT.

Only a few counts were recorded for this clonotype. CDR3 in DNA: TGTGCCAGCAGTCCCAGGGAAGGGTACACCGGGGAGCTGTTTTTT. Amino acids: CASSPREGYTGELFF. V is TRBV28 and J is TRBJ2-2, with D perhaps TRBD1 (5 bases). The CDR3 runs to 15 residues. Per germline, CDR1 MDHEN and CDR2 SYDVKM. V was shortened by 5 bases and J by 3 bases, with 13 bases between the two germline ends.

The chain is built from TRBV10-3 and TRBJ1-3; 7 bases map to TRBD1. V lost 6 bases to trimming and J lost 5 bases; unmatched junction nucleotides: 13. The germline V gene encodes CDR1 ENHRY and CDR2 SYGVKD. The CDR3 runs to 16 residues. The CDR3 is CAIRDPDRHERNTIYF. In nucleotides, the CDR3 is TGTGCCATCAGGGACCCGGACAGGCACGAACGAAACACCATATATTTT.